The rows below give T cell receptor beta chains drawn from one sample of a study of blood T cells in healthy people across ages. Via MiXCR, TCRdb re-called the 5' RACE reads, giving one row per CDR3 protein. The sample includes 600,000 to 1,000,000 distinct CDR3 sequences, about 25% of them seen just once. The data were also submitted as part of a second study, on T cells of mothers and their children.

Sequences were obtained from blood. Receptors originate from a boy under 18 in good health. Both conserved end residues are part of each CDR3. D genes are given only for firm matches. Rows give clone size only sometimes, using once, few, many, or a class for an expanded clone.

D: -; size: -; V: TRBV29-1; J: TRBJ2-4; CDR3: CSVRPEGGVGSKNIQYF; DNA: TGCAGCGTCCGACCGGAAGGCGGGGTTGGGTCCAAAAACATTCAGTACTTC
D: -; size: -; V: TRBV6-1; J: TRBJ1-2; CDR3: CASNDGAKGYTF; DNA: TGTGCCAGCAATGATGGGGCTAAGGGCTACACCTTC
D: TRBD1; size: -; V: TRBV2; J: TRBJ1-2; CDR3: CASSFSGTGDGYTF; DNA: TGTGCCAGCAGTTTCTCCGGGACAGGGGATGGCTACACCTTC
D: -; size: -; V: TRBV6-1; J: TRBJ2-7; CDR3: CASSEFLGPAGYEQYF; DNA: TGTGCCAGCAGTGAATTCTTGGGCCCTGCGGGTTACGAGCAGTACTTC
D: TRBD1; size: -; V: TRBV4-1; J: TRBJ2-7; CDR3: CASSPGQGALYEQYF; DNA: TGCGCCAGCAGCCCGGGACAGGGGGCTCTATACGAGCAGTACTTC
D: -; size: few; V: TRBV4-3; J: TRBJ1-4; CDR3: CASSQDVFAAANEKLFF; DNA: TGCGCCAGCAGCCAAGACGTCTTCGCGGCGGCGAATGAAAAACTGTTTTTT
D: TRBD2; size: few; V: TRBV3-1; J: TRBJ2-3; CDR3: CASSQVGGAFSDTQYF; DNA: TGTGCCAGCAGCCAAGTCGGGGGGGCTTTCTCAGATACGCAGTATTTT
D: TRBD2; size: few; V: TRBV20-1; J: TRBJ2-7; CDR3: CSARDPGLAGGYEQYF; DNA: TGCAGTGCTAGAGACCCGGGACTAGCGGGGGGCTACGAGCAGTACTTC
D: TRBD2; size: -; V: TRBV20-1; J: TRBJ2-7; CDR3: CSARRGTSGKYEQYF; DNA: TGCAGTGCTAGACGAGGGACTAGCGGGAAATACGAGCAGTACTTC
D: -; size: -; V: TRBV7-2; J: TRBJ1-3; CDR3: CASSLVPGEITIYF; DNA: TGTGCCAGCAGCTTAGTCCCGGGAGAAATCACCATATATTTT
D: -; size: -; V: TRBV5-6; J: TRBJ2-3; CDR3: CASSKETPDTQYF; DNA: TGTGCCAGCAGCAAGGAGACACCTGATACGCAGTATTTT
D: TRBD2; size: -; V: TRBV7-8; J: TRBJ2-7; CDR3: CASSLQGIAGSSYEQYF; DNA: TGTGCCAGCAGCCTCCAAGGTATAGCGGGTAGCTCCTACGAGCAGTACTTC
D: -; size: -; V: TRBV5-1; J: TRBJ2-4; CDR3: CASSSREAKNIQYF; DNA: TGCGCCAGCAGCTCTAGGGAAGCCAAAAACATTCAGTACTTC
D: TRBD1; size: -; V: TRBV28; J: TRBJ2-4; CDR3: CASLTGGTNIQDF; DNA: TGTGCCAGCCTGACAGGGGGCACAAACATTCAGGACTTC
D: -; size: -; V: TRBV15; J: TRBJ2-1; CDR3: CATSEAGSVNEQFF; DNA: TGTGCCACCAGTGAGGCAGGCAGCGTCAATGAGCAGTTCTTC
D: -; size: few; V: TRBV6-5; J: TRBJ2-5; CDR3: CASSSLRGTGGETQYF; DNA: TGTGCCAGCAGCTCCCTGAGAGGGACCGGTGGGGAGACCCAGTACTTC
D: TRBD1; size: -; V: TRBV6-6; J: TRBJ2-7; CDR3: CASGQGRYEQYF; DNA: TGTGCCAGCGGACAGGGGCGCTACGAGCAGTACTTC
D: TRBD1; size: few; V: TRBV6-5; J: TRBJ1-6; CDR3: CASSYSGTGSSYNSPLHF; DNA: TGTGCCAGCAGTTACTCCGGGACAGGGAGCTCCTATAATTCACCCCTCCACTTT
D: TRBD2; size: -; V: TRBV13; J: TRBJ2-7; CDR3: CASSPGSSGTYEQYF; DNA: TGTGCCAGCAGCCCCGGGTCTAGCGGTACCTACGAGCAGTACTTC
D: -; size: few; V: TRBV20-1; J: TRBJ2-3; CDR3: CSARDSQGRTDTQYF; DNA: TGCAGTGCTAGAGATAGCCAGGGCCGAACAGATACGCAGTATTTT
D: -; size: few; V: TRBV9; J: TRBJ2-7; CDR3: CASSVRSGEQYF; DNA: TGTGCCAGCAGCGTAAGGTCTGGTGAGCAGTACTTC
D: -; size: -; V: TRBV4-3; J: TRBJ2-1; CDR3: CASSQEAPEIYNEQFF; DNA: TGCGCCAGCAGCCAAGAGGCTCCAGAGATATACAATGAGCAGTTCTTC
D: TRBD2; size: few; V: TRBV20-1; J: TRBJ2-7; CDR3: CSARGPGRETYEQYF; DNA: TGCAGTGCTAGGGGTCCCGGGCGGGAGACCTACGAGCAGTACTTC
D: TRBD2; size: few; V: TRBV4-3; J: TRBJ2-5; CDR3: CASSQDFGLAGTQYF; DNA: TGCGCCAGCAGCCAAGACTTCGGACTAGCTGGGACCCAGTACTTC
D: -; size: -; V: TRBV29-1; J: TRBJ2-2; CDR3: CSVRSPAGELFF; DNA: TGCAGCGTTAGGTCTCCAGCGGGGGAGCTGTTTTTT
D: -; size: -; V: TRBV5-6; J: TRBJ1-3; CDR3: CASSLLGGAVSGNTIYF; DNA: TGTGCCAGCAGCTTGTTGGGGGGGGCCGTCTCTGGAAACACCATATATTTT
D: -; size: few; V: TRBV20-1; J: TRBJ2-7; CDR3: CSARAGQTYEQYF; DNA: TGCAGTGCTAGGGCGGGACAGACTTACGAGCAGTACTTC
D: -; size: many; V: TRBV19; J: TRBJ1-5; CDR3: CASTVGGHGNQPQHF; DNA: TGTGCCAGTACGGTCGGGGGACACGGCAATCAGCCCCAGCATTTT
D: -; size: -; V: TRBV6-2/TRBV6-3; J: TRBJ2-7; CDR3: CASSYFGRVYEQYF; DNA: TGTGCCAGCAGTTATTTTGGTCGGGTTTACGAGCAGTACTTC
D: TRBD2; size: -; V: TRBV9; J: TRBJ2-5; CDR3: CASSGTSGGSWETQYF; DNA: TGTGCCAGCAGCGGGACTAGCGGGGGCTCGTGGGAGACCCAGTACTTC
D: -; size: -; V: TRBV27; J: TRBJ1-4; CDR3: CASSLGSPNEKLFF; DNA: TGTGCCAGCAGTTTGGGCAGCCCTAATGAAAAACTGTTTTTT
D: TRBD1; size: few; V: TRBV5-4; J: TRBJ2-5; CDR3: CASRTGTGELQETQYF; DNA: TGTGCCAGCAGGACCGGGACAGGGGAACTGCAAGAGACCCAGTACTTC
D: -; size: -; V: TRBV5-1; J: TRBJ1-4; CDR3: CASSLPEEPPAEKLFF; DNA: TGCGCCAGCAGCTTGCCTGAAGAACCTCCAGCCGAAAAACTGTTTTTT
D: -; size: -; V: TRBV7-9; J: TRBJ2-2; CDR3: CASRTGELFF; DNA: TGTGCCAGCAGGACCGGGGAGCTGTTTTTT
D: -; size: -; V: TRBV3-1; J: TRBJ1-2; CDR3: CASSATDNYGYTF; DNA: TGTGCCAGCAGCGCTACTGACAACTATGGCTACACCTTC
D: TRBD1; size: -; V: TRBV7-9; J: TRBJ2-3; CDR3: CASSSLGQARNQTADTQYF; DNA: TGTGCCAGCAGCTCCCTGGGACAGGCTAGAAACCAGACCGCAGATACGCAGTATTTT
D: -; size: -; V: TRBV28; J: TRBJ2-7; CDR3: CASSLVSQREQYF; DNA: TGTGCCAGCAGTTTAGTGTCACAGCGCGAGCAGTACTTC
D: TRBD1; size: -; V: TRBV10-3; J: TRBJ1-1; CDR3: CATRGQGDTEAFF; DNA: TGTGCCACGAGGGGACAGGGGGACACTGAAGCTTTCTTT
D: -; size: few; V: TRBV28; J: TRBJ2-7; CDR3: CASRSGLISYEQYF; DNA: TGTGCCAGCAGATCAGGGTTGATCTCCTACGAGCAGTACTTC
D: -; size: many; V: TRBV27; J: TRBJ2-2; CDR3: CASSLLAANTGELFF; DNA: TGTGCCAGCAGTTTACTCGCTGCGAACACCGGGGAGCTGTTTTTT
D: -; size: few; V: TRBV28; J: TRBJ1-2; CDR3: CASSFDGFGGYTF; DNA: TGTGCCAGCAGTTTTGACGGATTTGGAGGCTACACCTTC
D: -; size: few; V: TRBV29-1; J: TRBJ1-2; CDR3: CSVGDTYGYTF; DNA: TGCAGCGTTGGGGACACCTATGGCTACACCTTC
D: -; size: many; V: TRBV29-1; J: TRBJ2-3; CDR3: CSVVISGRNTQYF; DNA: TGCAGCGTTGTTATCAGTGGTCGTAATACGCAGTATTTT
D: -; size: -; V: TRBV4-3; J: TRBJ1-5; CDR3: CASSQDRANQPQHF; DNA: TGCGCCAGCAGCCAAGATAGGGCAAATCAGCCCCAGCATTTT
D: TRBD2; size: -; V: TRBV28; J: TRBJ2-3; CDR3: CASSPWGGVEDTQYF; DNA: TGTGCCAGCAGCCCATGGGGGGGGGTGGAAGATACGCAGTATTTT